The sample holds many counts of the clone carrying this T cell receptor beta chain. Antigen: not known. Patients aged 18 to 65 with hyperthyroidism were newly diagnosed, with duration under 2 months. First hyperthyroidism diagnosis is when the blood sample was obtained, before any ophthalmopathy symptoms. This CDR3 comprises 16 residues. From germline, CDR1 is MNHNS and CDR2 SASEGT. The J segment lost 3 bases and the V segment lost 5 bases, leaving 10 bases of the junction unmatched. Researchers amplified the TCR beta CDR3 regions from RNA transcripts. A first-round RT-PCR of the TCR CDR3 used the HTBI primer set. Via MiXCR, TCRdb re-called the multiplex PCR reads, giving one row per CDR3 protein. Here the sample spans some 150,000 distinct CDR3 sequences, roughly a fifth being singletons. This entry comes from a study of T cells in Graves' hyperthyroidism and ophthalmopathy. Overall study context: Upon initial diagnosis and before any treatment, peripheral blood was collected. Notes on the study in general: Among thyroid clonotypes expanded above 0.001, most also appeared in blood.

This clonotype originated in a woman between 50 and 59 years old with Graves' hyperthyroidism that later progressed to Graves' ophthalmopathy. Sequencing was done on a sample of blood. The V call is TRBV6-1, the J call TRBJ2-7; 10 bases match TRBD1. CDR3 sequence: CASSPQGTGVDYEQYF. CDR3 sequence (DNA): TGTGCCAGCAGTCCACAAGGGACAGGGGTTGACTACGAGCAGTACTTC.